These 22 T cell receptor beta chains share one sample of origin, sequenced in a study of cytomegalovirus exposure and HLA in healthy donors. Primers: 60 Vbeta forward and 13 Jbeta reverse. Repertoires were generated with immunoSEQ multiplex PCR, while TCRdb's copy carries only in-frame clones and drops some. Found here are about 300,000 clones, about nine tenths of them singletons; the top ten hold around 3.7%. Sequencing input: PBMCs. These receptor sequences come from a man aged 35 to 55 in good health and CMV-seropositive.

The rearrangement joins TRBV28 to TRBJ2-3; TRBD2 might be the D (6 bases). Germline V gene sequence: CDR1 MDHEN, CDR2 SYDVKM. CDR3 length: 13 residues. Trimming left V 6 bases short and J 3 bases short, with 10 bases between. CDR3 region: CASRGTGTDTQYF. In DNA form, the CDR3 reads TGTGCCAGCAGGGGGACTGGTACAGATACGCAGTATTTT. The full variable domain, rest sourced from reference TRBV28 and TRBJ2-3, is DVKVTQSSRYLVKRTGEKVFLECVQDMDHENMFWYRQDPGLGLRLIYFSYDVKMKEKGDIPEGYSVSREKKERFSLILESASTNQTSMYLCASRGTGTDTQYFGPGTRLTVL.

The chain recombines TRBV19 with TRBJ2-7, with TRBD1 matching over 8 bases. The ends lost 3 bases at V and 6 bases at J; junction bases unmatched: 7. Looked up from germline, CDR1 is LNHDA and CDR2 is SQIVND (reference sequence). The CDR3 length is 14 residues. The CDR3, as DNA: TGTGCCAGTAGTATCCGGCAGGGGGCGGGCGAGCAGTACTTC. Its translation is CASSIRQGAGEQYF.

The chain recombines TRBV5-4 with TRBJ2-7; a possible D gene is TRBD2 (6 bases). CDR3 length equals 12 residues. Trimming stripped 3 bases from V and 7 bases from J, with 11 bases between. Germline CDR1 reads SGHNT; CDR2 reads YYREEE (reference sequence). The CDR3 is CASSSVGGEQYF. For the CDR3, the DNA is TGTGCCAGCAGCTCCGTTGGGGGGGAGCAGTACTTC.

The DNA for the CDR3 is TGTGCCAGCAGCTCCCCGGGCCAAACGGGGTACGAGCAGTACTTC. It translates to CASSSPGQTGYEQYF. The rearrangement uses TRBV7-9 and TRBJ2-7, with D possibly TRBD2 on 5 matching bases. Germline loops: CDR1 SEHNR, CDR2 FQNEAQ (reference sequence). The V and J ends lost 4 bases and 4 bases respectively, with 17 bases between them. This CDR3 has 15 residues.

This clone was picked up a small number of times. V is TRBV10-3 and J is TRBJ2-7; D unclear. Trimming stripped 2 bases from V and 4 bases from J, with 6 bases between. The length of the CDR3 is 12 residues. Germline loops: CDR1 ENHRY, CDR2 SYGVKD. The CDR3, as DNA: TGTGCCATCAGTGAGGCGGAATACGAGCAGTACTTC. This encodes CAISEAEYEQYF.

The chain has TRBV4-1 and TRBJ2-1; 9 nucleotides align to TRBD2. This CDR3 has 12 amino acids. V dropped 2 bases and J dropped 11; count of bases not matched to a gene: 1. In germline, CDR1 is MGHRA, CDR2 YSYEKL. CDR3 sequence: CASSQSSGKQFF. CDR3 nucleotides: TGCGCCAGCAGCCAATCTAGCGGGAAGCAGTTCTTC.

This clone appeared a single time. This sequence joins TRBV27 and TRBJ2-1; 8 bases line up with TRBD1. With 6 bases clipped from V and 5 bases from J, the junction kept 3 bases outside the gene matches. Germline V gives CDR1 MNHEY, CDR2 SMNVEV (reference sequence). This CDR3 is 13 amino acids long. CDR3 sequence: CASRGTGDNEQFF. As DNA, the CDR3 is TGTGCCAGCAGGGGGACAGGAGACAATGAGCAGTTCTTC.

The V and J genes are TRBV18 and TRBJ2-1, with D possibly matching TRBD2 (6 bases). Germline values: CDR1 KGHSH, CDR2 LQKENI. The V and J ends lost 3 bases and 4 bases respectively, with 19 bases between them. This CDR3 contains 17 residues. Here the CDR3 DNA reads TGTGCCAGCTCACCCCTCGCCCCCCAGCGGGCGTACAATGAGCAGTTCTTC. Protein sequence: CASSPLAPQRAYNEQFF.

This rearrangement joins TRBV27 to TRBJ2-5; 12 bases match TRBD2. There are 18 residues in the CDR3. V shed 1 base and J 1 base; nucleotides not matched to a gene: 7. Germline values: CDR1 MNHEY, CDR2 SMNVEV (reference sequence). The CDR3 is CASSLFGGLAGLQETQYF. CDR3 bases: TGTGCCAGCAGTTTATTCGGTGGACTAGCGGGACTCCAAGAGACCCAGTACTTC.

V gene TRBV27 combines with J gene TRBJ2-7, with TRBD1 matching over 8 bases. The CDR3 contains 15 residues. Germline V gives CDR1 MNHEY, CDR2 SMNVEV (reference sequence). V dropped 6 bases and J dropped 2; count of bases not matched to a gene: 9. The CDR3 bases are TGTGCCAGCAGGGGATGGAGACAGGGGACCTACGAGCAGTACTTC. Amino acids: CASRGWRQGTYEQYF.

This clone was observed a single time. The chain is built from TRBV28 and TRBJ2-7; D is possibly TRBD1 (6 bases). This CDR3 region has 13 residues. V dropped 2 bases and J dropped 3 bases, with 8 bases sitting between them. Germline values: CDR1 MDHEN, CDR2 SYDVKM. Here the CDR3 DNA reads TGTGCCAGCAGTTTACGGACAGACTACGAGCAGTACTTC. It encodes CASSLRTDYEQYF.

The V and J genes are TRBV27 and TRBJ2-7; TRBD1 agrees at 9 bases. Germline loops: CDR1 MNHEY, CDR2 SMNVEV (reference sequence). J was trimmed by 5 bases and V by 1 base; bases with no gene match: 6. This CDR3 has 15 amino acids. The CDR3 DNA reads TGTGCCAGCAGTTTATTTGGGACAGGGAGAGACGAGCAGTACTTC. Amino acids: CASSLFGTGRDEQYF.

This clone was counted only a few times. The J gene is TRBJ2-4, the V gene TRBV18, with TRBD2 matching over 11 bases. CDR1 KGHSH and CDR2 LQKENI come from the germline V gene. The ends lost 6 bases at V and 7 bases at J; junction bases unmatched: 11. This CDR3 region has 16 residues. For the CDR3, the DNA is TGTGCCAGCTCGGAACTAGCGGGAGCTATTCGGAACATTCAGTACTTC. This encodes CASSELAGAIRNIQYF.

The chain carries TRBV19 and TRBJ1-5, with D possibly TRBD1 on 6 matching bases. Per the germline V gene, CDR1 is LNHDA and CDR2 is SQIVND (reference sequence). The germline V and J ends were trimmed by 6 bases and 7 bases, with 10 bases remaining between them. This CDR3 spans 12 amino acids. The CDR3 region has the DNA TGTGCCAGTAGCACAGGGTACCAGCCCCAGCATTTT. Encoded protein: CASSTGYQPQHF.

Regarding this clone: An end of the junction does not agree with germline; a read error may underlie this. The chain links TRBV7-9 to TRBJ2-1; 7 bases line up with TRBD1. This CDR3 contains 12 residues. The germline gives CDR1 SEHNR, CDR2 FQNEAQ (reference sequence). DNA of the CDR3: TGTTCCAGCAGGGGGAGACACAATGAGCAGTTCTTC. As protein: CSSRGRHNEQFF.

The chain uses TRBV27 and TRBJ2-5; 9 bases are a match to TRBD1. CDR1 MNHEY and CDR2 SMNVEV come from the germline V gene (reference sequence). V shed 6 bases and J 11 bases; nucleotides not matched to a gene: 13. This CDR3 comprises 14 residues. The CDR3 sequence is CASSLRDRALGQYF. The CDR3, as DNA: TGTGCCAGCAGCCTCCGGGACAGGGCACTAGGGCAGTACTTC.

The chain combines TRBV5-1 with TRBJ2-2; D is perhaps TRBD2 (5 bases). The CDR3 covers 16 residues. Trimming took 6 bases from V and 1 from J, leaving 16 bases between them. The V gene's germline CDR1 is SGHRS and CDR2 YFSETQ. This CDR3 reads CASNTGGSQNTGELFF. The CDR3 DNA follows: TGCGCCAGCAACACCGGAGGATCCCAGAACACCGGGGAGCTGTTTTTT.

This clone came up a few times. V gene TRBV4-1 combines with J gene TRBJ1-3, with D perhaps matching TRBD1 (6 bases). CDR3 length equals 15 residues. V was pared by 5 bases and J by 7 bases, with 18 bases between. Germline assignment: CDR1 MGHRA and CDR2 YSYEKL. Written as DNA, the CDR3 is TGCGCCAGCAGCGACACAGGGATCAACTGGAACACCATATATTTT. Its protein is CASSDTGINWNTIYF.

This clone was seen a few times. The sample has other DNA sequences that encode this CDR3 too. This chain links TRBV18 with TRBJ2-2; 9 positions agree with TRBD1. The CDR3 has 15 residues. Per germline, CDR1 KGHSH and CDR2 LQKENI. The V gene end was trimmed by 3 bases and the J gene end by 4 bases; junction bases not matched to a gene: 3. This chain's CDR3 is CASSPGQGSTGELFF. The CDR3 nucleotides are TGTGCCAGCTCACCGGGACAGGGTTCCACCGGGGAGCTGTTTTTT.

V usage is TRBV20-1 and J usage is TRBJ2-5, with TRBD1 identical over 7 bases. The ends lost 8 bases at V and 3 bases at J; junction bases unmatched: 3. This CDR3 comprises 11 residues. Germline CDR1 is DFQATT and CDR2 is SNEGSKA (reference sequence). As DNA, the CDR3 is TGCAGTCCGACAGGGAAAGAGACCCAGTACTTC. It translates to CSPTGKETQYF.

In its sample, this clone was seen a few times. The chain has TRBV27 and TRBJ2-1; the match to TRBD1 covers 9 bases. This CDR3 is built from 14 residues. The ends lost 5 bases at V and 4 bases at J; junction bases unmatched: 3. Germline V lookup: CDR1 MNHEY, CDR2 SMNVEV (reference sequence). CDR3 DNA: TGTGCCAGCAGTACACAGGGGGCATACAATGAGCAGTTCTTC. This gives the protein CASSTQGAYNEQFF.

V usage is TRBV5-1 and J usage is TRBJ1-1; maybe TRBD1 (5 bases). V lost 4 bases and J lost 4, with 14 bases in between. This CDR3 is 14 amino acids long. From germline, CDR1 is SGHRS and CDR2 YFSETQ. The CDR3 DNA sequence: TGCGCCAGCAGCCGGTTCACAGGAAGCACTGAAGCTTTCTTT. This gives the protein CASSRFTGSTEAFF.